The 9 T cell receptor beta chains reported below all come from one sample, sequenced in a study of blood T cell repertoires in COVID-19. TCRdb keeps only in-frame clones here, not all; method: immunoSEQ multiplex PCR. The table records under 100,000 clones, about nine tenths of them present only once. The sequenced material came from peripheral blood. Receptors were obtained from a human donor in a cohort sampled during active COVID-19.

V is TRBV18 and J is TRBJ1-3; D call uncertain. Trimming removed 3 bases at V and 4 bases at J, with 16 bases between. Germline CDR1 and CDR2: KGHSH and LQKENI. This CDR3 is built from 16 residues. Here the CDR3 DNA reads TGTGCCAGCTCACCGGGTTCCGGAGCATCCGGAAACACCATATATTTT. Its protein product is CASSPGSGASGNTIYF.

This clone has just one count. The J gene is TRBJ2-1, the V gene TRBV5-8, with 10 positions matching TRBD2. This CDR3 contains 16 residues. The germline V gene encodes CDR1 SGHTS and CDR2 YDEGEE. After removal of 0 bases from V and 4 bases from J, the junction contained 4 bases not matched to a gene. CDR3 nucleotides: TGTGCCAGCAGCTTGGGGGGACTAGCGAGATACAATGAGCAGTTCTTC. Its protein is CASSLGGLARYNEQFF.

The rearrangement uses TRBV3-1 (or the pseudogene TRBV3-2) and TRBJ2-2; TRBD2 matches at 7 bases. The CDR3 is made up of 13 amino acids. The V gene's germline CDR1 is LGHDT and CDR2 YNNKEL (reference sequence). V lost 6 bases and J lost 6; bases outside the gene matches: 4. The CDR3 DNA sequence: TGTGCCAGCAGTTCCACTAGCGCCGGGGAGCTGTTTTTT. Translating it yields CASSSTSAGELFF.

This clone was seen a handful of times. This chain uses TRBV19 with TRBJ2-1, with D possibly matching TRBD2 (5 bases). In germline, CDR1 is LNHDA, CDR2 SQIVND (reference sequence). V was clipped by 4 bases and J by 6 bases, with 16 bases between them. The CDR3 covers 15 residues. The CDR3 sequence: CASSKNGDPVNEQFF. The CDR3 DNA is TGTGCCAGTAGTAAAAACGGGGATCCGGTCAATGAGCAGTTCTTC.

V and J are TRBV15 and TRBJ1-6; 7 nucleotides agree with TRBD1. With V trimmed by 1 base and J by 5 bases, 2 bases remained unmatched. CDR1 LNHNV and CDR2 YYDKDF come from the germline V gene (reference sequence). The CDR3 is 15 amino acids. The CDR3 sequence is CATSRAGGHNSPLHF. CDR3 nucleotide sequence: TGTGCCACCAGCAGAGCAGGGGGACATAATTCACCCCTCCACTTT.

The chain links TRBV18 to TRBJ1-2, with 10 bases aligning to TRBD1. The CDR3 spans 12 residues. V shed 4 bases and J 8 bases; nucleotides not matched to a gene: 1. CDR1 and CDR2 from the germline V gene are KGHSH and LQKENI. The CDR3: CASSRTGGGYTF. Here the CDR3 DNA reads TGTGCCAGCTCACGGACAGGGGGAGGCTACACCTTC. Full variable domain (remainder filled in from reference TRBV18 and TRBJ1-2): NAGVMQNPRHLVRRRGQEARLRCSPMKGHSHVYWYRQLPEEGLKFMVYLQKENIIDESGMPKERFSAEFPKEGPSILRIQQVVRGDSAAYFCASSRTGGGYTFGSGTRLTVV.

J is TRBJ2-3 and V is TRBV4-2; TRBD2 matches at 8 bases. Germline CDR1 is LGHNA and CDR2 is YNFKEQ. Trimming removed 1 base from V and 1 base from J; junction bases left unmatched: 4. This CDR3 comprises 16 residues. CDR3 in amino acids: CASSQATSVGTDTQYF. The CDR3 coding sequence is TGTGCCAGCAGCCAAGCGACTAGCGTTGGCACAGATACGCAGTATTTT.

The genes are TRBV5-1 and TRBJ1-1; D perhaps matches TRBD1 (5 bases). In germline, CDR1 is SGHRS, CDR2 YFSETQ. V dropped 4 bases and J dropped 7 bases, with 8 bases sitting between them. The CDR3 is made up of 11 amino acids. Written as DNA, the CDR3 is TGCGCCAGCAGCCTCAGGGATGAAGCTTTCTTT. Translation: CASSLRDEAFF. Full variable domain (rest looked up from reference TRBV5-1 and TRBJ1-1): KAGVTQTPRYLIKTRGQQVTLSCSPISGHRSVSWYQQTPGQGLQFLFEYFSETQRNKGNFPGRFSGRQFSNSRSEMNVSTLELGDSALYLCASSLRDEAFFGQGTRLTVV.

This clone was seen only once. CDR3 residues: CASSTGTSENEAFF. The CDR3 DNA reads TGCGCCAGCAGCACCGGGACATCCGAGAATGAAGCTTTCTTT. The chain employs TRBV5-1 and TRBJ1-1, with a tentative D call TRBD1 (6 bases). Deletions cut 4 bases from V and 7 bases from J, with 17 bases between. CDR1 and CDR2 (germline): SGHRS, YFSETQ. This CDR3 region has 14 residues.